This T cell receptor beta chain was recovered during a study of Graves' ophthalmopathy and Graves' hyperthyroidism. Amplification targeted the TCR beta CDR3 regions, with RNA transcripts as the source material. Investigators did first-round RT-PCR with HTBI primers, then second-round multiplex PCR. TCRdb reprocessed the multiplex PCR reads via MiXCR and lists one record per CDR3 protein. Seen here are more than 550,000 distinct CDR3 sequences, just over 40% observed once, and the top ten hold more than 2.5%. Trimming cost V 5 bases and J 2 bases, with 10 bases left between them. Germline loops: CDR1 LGHNT, CDR2 FRNRAP. This CDR3 comprises 13 residues.

V and J are TRBV12-5 and TRBJ2-7; no definite D call. Sequences were obtained from peripheral blood. This receptor was identified in an adult man with Graves' ophthalmopathy. The CDR3 sequence: CASGLDTAYEQYF. The CDR3 DNA reads TGTGCTAGTGGTCTCGACACGGCCTACGAGCAGTACTTC. The full variable domain, rest sourced from reference TRBV12-5 and TRBJ2-7, is DARVTQTPRHKVTEMGQEVTMRCQPILGHNTVFWYRQTMMQGLELLAYFRNRAPLDDSGMPKDRFSAEMPDATLATLKIQPSEPRDSAVYFCASGLDTAYEQYFGPGTRLTVT.